The following is a T cell receptor beta chain sequence with its context. The CDR3 consists of 11 residues. The V gene's germline CDR1 is LNHDA and CDR2 SQIVND (reference sequence). The junction had 8 bases not matched to a gene; V was cut back by 10 bases and J by 11 bases. This sample is drawn from a study of CD8+ T cells in alopecia areata. Across the study: Patients took tofacitinib for 6 to 18 months, followed by 6 drug-free months.

Following extraction, RNA underwent reverse transcription to cDNA, which served as the sequencing template. The repertoire was sequenced with immunoSEQ multiplex PCR; TCRdb's copy has only in-frame clones and lacks some. There are over 200,000 clones in the sample; 55% to 70% occur only once, and 4.2% lies in the top ten. The treatment: oral pan-JAK inhibitor, 5-10 mg twice daily. Sequencing was performed on CD4+ T cells sorted from blood, taken at week 4, from a patient treated with tofacitinib. This clonotype originated in a human donor with alopecia areata. The V gene is TRBV19, the J gene TRBJ2-1; 7 bases line up with TRBD1. This CDR3 reads CAIGSGQKQFF. Here the CDR3 DNA reads TGTGCCATTGGCTCGGGACAGAAGCAGTTCTTC.